The 5 T cell receptor beta chains presented below share a single source sample, sequenced in a study of molecular identifiers for immune sequencing clone quantification. TCRdb re-analysed the PCR reads in MiXCR, keeping a single row per CDR3 protein. Seen here are hundreds of thousands of distinct CDR3 sequences, roughly a quarter observed once, and the top ten hold 0.65% to 0.75%. Material for sequencing was naive CD8+ T cells from blood, with Jurkat cell RNA spiked in. As for subset: FACS-sorted CD8+CD4-CCR7+CD45RA+ naive T cells. The source of these receptors is a human donor in good health. Some libraries in this study had Jurkat cell RNA spiked in.

This clonotype has at least ten counts. V gene TRBV7-2 combines with J gene TRBJ2-4; D is undetermined. This CDR3 has 16 amino acids. Trimming removed 5 bases from V and 5 bases from J, with 19 bases in between. The germline CDR1 and CDR2 sequences are SGHTA and FQGNSA. CDR3 DNA: TGTGCCAGCAGCCTAACACGGGCGTTTCCGGAAAACATTCAGTACTTC. Encoded protein: CASSLTRAFPENIQYF.

In its sample, this clonotype was seen once. A much more abundant neighbour one base away suggests this may be a read error. The chain uses TRBV28 and TRBJ1-1; 7 bases map to TRBD1. The CDR3 length is 13 residues. Germline CDR1 reads MDHEN; CDR2 reads SYDVKM. The CDR3 protein is CVSSLTGRTEAFF. The CDR3 coding sequence is TGTGTCAGCAGTTTGACAGGGAGGACTGAAGCTTTCTTT.

This clonotype came up many times. CDR3 nucleotide sequence: TGCGCCAGCAGGGTCGCGACGGAGGGCACCGGGGAGCTGTTTTTT. This gives the protein CASRVATEGTGELFF. This chain uses TRBV5-1 with TRBJ2-2; possible D gene TRBD2, 6 bases. This CDR3 comprises 15 residues. V was cut by 5 bases and J by 4 bases, with 15 bases left in between. CDR1 is SGHRS and CDR2 is YFSETQ in the germline V gene. Drawing the rest from reference TRBV5-1 and TRBJ2-2, the complete variable domain is KAGVTQTPRYLIKTRGQQVTLSCSPISGHRSVSWYQQTPGQGLQFLFEYFSETQRNKGNFPGRFSGRQFSNSRSEMNVSTLELGDSALYLCASRVATEGTGELFFGEGSRLTVL.

This clonotype was found a few times. J is TRBJ2-2 and V is TRBV9; D remains ambiguous. The CDR3 extends over 15 amino acids. The germline V and J ends were trimmed by 0 bases and 10 bases, with 16 bases remaining between them. Germline V gives CDR1 SGDLS, CDR2 YYNGEE. In DNA form, the CDR3 reads TGTGCCAGCAGCGTAGAAGAGACTTCCCGTTTGGAGCTGTTTTTT. Translation: CASSVEETSRLELFF.

Concerning this clonotype: One end of the junction fails to match germline, which may point to a read error. The V and J genes are TRBV11-2 and TRBJ2-5, with TRBD2 matching over 12 bases. The CDR3 is made up of 17 amino acids. Germline values: CDR1 SGHAT, CDR2 FQNNGV. CDR3 in amino acids: CASSVEGLAGIQETQYF. CDR3 in DNA: TGTGCCAGCAGCGTAGAAGGACTAGCGGGGATCCAAGAGACCCAGTACTTC.